The clone carrying this T cell receptor beta chain was observed a handful of times. Time point noted: newly diagnosed GD, antithyroid drugs for less than 3 months. Researchers made the TCR library from RNA that was extracted from PBMCs. Trimming stripped 0 bases from V and 5 bases from J, with 11 bases between. The CDR3 has 14 amino acids. CDR1 is SGHRS and CDR2 is YFSETQ in the germline V gene. This sample was included in a study of regulatory T cells in long-lasting Graves disease. Assembly of TCR beta libraries relied on iRepertoire HTBI primers together with Arm-PCR of CDR3 regions. Via MiXCR, TCRdb re-called the multiplex PCR reads, giving one row per CDR3 protein. The data hold approximately 400,000 distinct CDR3 sequences, with around 14% observed a single time. These same records also appear under a second study, on T cells in Graves' hyperthyroidism and ophthalmopathy.

The V call is TRBV5-1, the J call TRBJ2-5; D gene uncertain. The clonotype was recovered from a woman aged 25-40 years with Graves disease. The sample in question was peripheral blood mononuclear cells (PBMCs), obtained at new diagnosis, from a patient treated with antithyroid drugs. The CDR3 spells CASSLGHQKETQYF. CDR3 nucleotides: TGCGCCAGCAGCTTGGGACACCAGAAGGAGACCCAGTACTTC.